These T cell receptor beta chains were read from a single sample in a study of blood T cell repertoires in COVID-19. Sequenced by immunoSEQ multiplex PCR; TCRdb stores in-frame clones only, minus some. This sample yields under 12,000 clones, of which almost 85% are seen a single time; approximately 30% belongs to the top ten. Sequencing used peripheral blood. These receptors were taken from a man aged 50 to 59 with active COVID-19. CDR3s include the opening cysteine and the closing phenylalanine or tryptophan. The D gene is left open where the match is weak. Clone size is not always given. Where it is, it says once, few, many or a class for expanded clones.

cdr3_length	j_call	v_call	clone_size	d_call	cdr3_nt	cdr3_aa
15	TRBJ1-2	TRBV4-1	.	.	TGCGCCAGCAGCCAGGAACCGGGACAACCCTATGGCTACACCTTC	CASSQEPGQPYGYTF
14	TRBJ1-6	TRBV27	.	.	TGTGCCGTGGCGGTGAGCTCCTATAATTCACCCCTCCACTTT	CAVAVSSYNSPLHF
12	TRBJ2-7	TRBV4-1	once	TRBD2	TGCGCCAGCAGCCAAGGGGGGGGCGAGCAGTACTTC	CASSQGGGEQYF
13	TRBJ2-7	TRBV7-9	.	.	TGTGCCAGCAGCTTAGACAGAACCTACGAGCAGTACTTC	CASSLDRTYEQYF
16	TRBJ2-2	TRBV2	.	TRBD1	TGTGCCAACGCCCCGGGACAGGGTTTGGGCCACGGGGAGCTGTTTTTT	CANAPGQGLGHGELFF
13	TRBJ2-7	TRBV6-6	.	.	TGTGCCAGCAGTTACACAGTTCTCTACGAGCAGTACTTC	CASSYTVLYEQYF
13	TRBJ1-5	TRBV27	few	.	TGTGCCAGCAGTTTTTATAGCAATCAGCCCCAGCATTTT	CASSFYSNQPQHF
14	TRBJ2-2	TRBV2	.	TRBD1	TGTGCCAGCAGCAGGGGGTCTAACACCGGGGAGCTGTTTTTT	CASSRGSNTGELFF
18	TRBJ2-1	TRBV19	.	.	TGTGCCAGTAGTATTCGGACAGCCTTGGCTAACCCCTACAATGAGCAGTTCTTC	CASSIRTALANPYNEQFF
14	TRBJ2-1	TRBV27	few	TRBD2	TGTGCCAGCTCCCGCGGGAGGGCCAACAATGAGCAGTTCTTC	CASSRGRANNEQFF
14	TRBJ2-2	TRBV11-3	.	TRBD2	TGTGCCAGCAGCTTGACTAGCGAGACCGGGGAGCTGTTTTTT	CASSLTSETGELFF
12	TRBJ2-1	TRBV12-3/TRBV12-4	few	.	TGTGCCAGTTTCGCGGCGAACAATGAGCAGTTCTTC	CASFAANNEQFF
16	TRBJ2-1	TRBV5-1	.	.	TGCGCCAGCAGCCCCGGGATTCGGGGAGAGTTCAATGAGCAGTTCTTC	CASSPGIRGEFNEQFF
18	TRBJ2-4	TRBV5-1	once	TRBD2	TGCGCCAGCAGCTTGTTTAGCGGGAGTCCGTCGGACAAAAACATTCAGTACTTC	CASSLFSGSPSDKNIQYF
16	TRBJ2-1	TRBV5-4	.	TRBD2	TGTGCCAGCAGCACCAGCGGACTAGCGTATTACAATGAGCAGTTCTTC	CASSTSGLAYYNEQFF
14	TRBJ2-7	TRBV7-9	.	.	TGTGCCAGCAGCTCTAGACAGCTCTCCTACGAGCAGTACTTC	CASSSRQLSYEQYF
15	TRBJ2-1	TRBV27	.	.	TGTGCCAGCAATAGGGGGAGCATGAACTACAATGAGCAGTTCTTC	CASNRGSMNYNEQFF
16	TRBJ2-4	TRBV25-1	.	TRBD1	TGTGCCAGCAGTGGAGACCGGCTGACAGGGCAAAACATTCAGTACTTC	CASSGDRLTGQNIQYF
14	TRBJ2-7	TRBV10-1	.	TRBD1	TGCGCCAGCAGCCGGGACAGCTCAACCTACGAGCAGTACTTC	CASSRDSSTYEQYF
15	TRBJ2-1	TRBV19	few	.	TGTGCCAGTAGTATTCTGTGGGCCGAGTACAATGAGCAGTTCTTC	CASSILWAEYNEQFF
14	TRBJ2-1	TRBV7-2	.	.	TGTGCCAGCAGCCCCGGAGGGGTCTACAATGAGCAGTTCTTC	CASSPGGVYNEQFF
13	TRBJ2-7	TRBV2	.	TRBD1	TGTGCCGGAGGACAGGGGAGGGACAACGAGCAGTACTTC	CAGGQGRDNEQYF
14	TRBJ1-4	TRBV19	.	.	TGTGCCAGTAGACAACAGCCCTCGCAAGAAAAACTGTTTTTT	CASRQQPSQEKLFF
19	TRBJ2-6	TRBV19	.	TRBD1	TGTGCCAGTAGTAACAAACAGGGGGCGCGCCCCACTGGGGCCAACGTCCTGACTTTC	CASSNKQGARPTGANVLTF
17	TRBJ2-7	TRBV25-1	.	TRBD1	TGTGCCAGCAGTGATCCCAACCGGGACAGACGCTCCTACGAGCAGTACTTC	CASSDPNRDRRSYEQYF